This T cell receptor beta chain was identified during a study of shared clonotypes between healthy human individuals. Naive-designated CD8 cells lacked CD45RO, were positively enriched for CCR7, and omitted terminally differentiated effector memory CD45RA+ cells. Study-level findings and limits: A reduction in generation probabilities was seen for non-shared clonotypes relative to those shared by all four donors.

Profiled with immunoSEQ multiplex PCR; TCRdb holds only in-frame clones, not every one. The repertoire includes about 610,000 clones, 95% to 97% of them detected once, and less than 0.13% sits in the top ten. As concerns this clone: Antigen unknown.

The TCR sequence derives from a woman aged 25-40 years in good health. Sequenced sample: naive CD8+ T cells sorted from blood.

CDR3 in DNA: TGCGCCAGCAGTCATGCCCCACCCGGGACAGGGGGTTTCAATGAGCAGTTCTTC. This sequence encodes CASSHAPPGTGGFNEQFF. This chain links TRBV23-1 with TRBJ2-1; 11 positions match TRBD1. Being an ORF, TRBV23-1 has a function that is uncertain. Germline trimming cut 3 bases from V and 6 bases from J; bases unmatched to any gene: 13. The CDR3 has 18 amino acids.